This T cell receptor (beta chain) came from a study of CD8 T cells in ankylosing spondylitis. Study-level findings and limits: The clones that were linked to disease were reported to be significantly enriched in matched synovial fluid samples from ankylosing spondylitis patients. The disease-linked clones had a CD8+ phenotype and low blood frequencies. Previous work reported some of these motif variants in the synovial fluid and blood of reactive arthritis. Several highly homologous variants made up a TCR beta motif that seemed to typify ankylosing spondylitis blood.

V lost 0 bases and J 2 bases, leaving 10 bases between the germline ends. The germline V gene has CDR1 DFQATT and CDR2 SNEGSKA (reference sequence). The CDR3 runs to 14 residues. Remarks on this clonotype: Its antigen is currently unknown.

Molecular-barcoded quantitative 5'-RACE produced these TCR beta libraries. TCRdb re-called the 5' RACE reads through MiXCR, storing one row per CDR3 protein. There are 200,000 to 250,000 distinct CDR3 sequences in the sample; approximately 20% occur only once, and roughly 43% lies in the top ten. This sequence originates from a male donor with ankylosing spondylitis. The sample comprised blood, either unsorted or a sorted T cell fraction (not recorded which). This rearrangement joins TRBV20-1 to TRBJ1-2; D is unclear. CDR3 in DNA: TGCAGTGCTAGAGATCGAACCAACAACTATGGCTACACCTTC. Residues: CSARDRTNNYGYTF.